The clone carrying this T cell receptor beta chain was recorded many times. Its antigen is not identified. This record comes from a study of blood T cells in healthy people across ages. Trimming pared 1 base from V and 5 bases from J, leaving 8 bases between. The CDR3 sequence is 14 residues long. Germline CDR1 reads SGHTA; CDR2 reads FQGNSA. Study-level findings and limits: Long-lived donors had more naive CD4+ cells and higher diversity than aged donors.

Isolation yielded PBMCs, at least 7 million per sample, in every case. Then a second PCR, running about 6 to 11 cycles, was carried out with a sample-barcoded 5' primer and a J-beta primer mix. Each CDR3 protein gets one entry after TCRdb re-called the 5' RACE reads with MiXCR. The data contain 1.5 million to 2 million distinct CDR3 sequences, 28% of them seen just once; the ten biggest clones take up 7.7%. What was sequenced was blood. V and J are TRBV7-2 and TRBJ1-4; D uncertain. The source of this sequence is a young woman in good health. This CDR3 is CASSLGPLNEKLFF. CDR3 DNA: TGTGCCAGCAGCTTAGGGCCGCTAAATGAAAAACTGTTTTTT.